One sample yielded the 31 T cell receptor beta chains listed below, sequenced in a study of shared clonotypes between healthy human individuals. The assay was immunoSEQ multiplex PCR, and TCRdb's table has in-frame clones only and misses some. The sample lists some 2,400,000 clones, approximately 96% occurring once. The material sequenced was naive CD4+ T cells sorted from blood. Subset defined: CD45RA+ positively selected. The source is a man younger than 35 in good health.

This clone was found once. The CDR3 DNA reads as TGTGCAAGTCGCTCATCCCCAACACAGTCTATGAACACTGAAGCTTTCTTT. The encoded protein is CASRSSPTQSMNTEAFF. The gene calls are TRBV12-2 and TRBJ1-1; TRBD1 reflects the table's D call only, with no check against the DNA. TRBV12-2 is classified as a pseudogene. The CDR3 is made up of 17 amino acids.

The chain links TRBV28 to TRBJ2-1; 7 positions match TRBD1. This CDR3 comprises 13 residues. V was clipped by 5 bases and J by 4 bases; unmatched bases: 2. Germline V gene sequence: CDR1 MDHEN, CDR2 SYDVKM. CDR3 region: CASSPDRYNEQFF. CDR3 bases: TGTGCCAGCAGTCCGGACAGGTACAATGAGCAGTTCTTC.

The chain carries TRBV10-3 and TRBJ2-3; a weak D match, TRBD1 (6 bases). With 0 bases removed from V and 0 bases from J, the gap between germline ends came to 19 bases. The CDR3 loop spans 19 amino acids. The germline V gene encodes CDR1 ENHRY and CDR2 SYGVKD. CDR3 sequence reads: CAISESPETGPFSTDTQYF. The DNA of the CDR3 is TGTGCCATCAGTGAGTCCCCCGAGACAGGCCCCTTTAGCACAGATACGCAGTATTTT.

The chain uses TRBV5-4 and TRBJ2-2, with D possibly matching TRBD1 (6 bases). The V end was cut by 4 bases, the J end by 0 bases, with 13 bases between. The CDR3 length is 16 residues. The germline V gene encodes CDR1 SGHNT and CDR2 YYREEE (reference sequence). CDR3 nucleotides: TGTGCCAGCAGCGCGACAGGTAGAACGAACACCGGGGAGCTGTTTTTT. This sequence encodes CASSATGRTNTGELFF.

The rearrangement links TRBV18 to TRBJ1-4, with a weak D call TRBD1 (6 bases). V shed 3 bases and J shed 6 bases, with 17 bases lying between them. Germline CDR1 reads KGHSH; CDR2 reads LQKENI. The CDR3 is 16 amino acids. The CDR3 region is CASSPLAGGGDEKLFF. CDR3 sequence (DNA): TGTGCCAGCTCACCTCTCGCCGGGGGGGGCGATGAAAAACTGTTTTTT.

The rearrangement uses TRBV29-1 and TRBJ1-1, with 11 bases lining up with TRBD1. Germline trimming cut 6 bases from V and 4 bases from J; bases unmatched to any gene: 7. The CDR3 loop spans 14 amino acids. The germline CDR1 and CDR2 sequences are SQVTM and ANQGSEA. In DNA, the CDR3 is TGCAGCGTGCGATCCGGGACAGGGGGCACTGAAGCTTTCTTT. Translation: CSVRSGTGGTEAFF.

Comments on this clone: In the same sample, other DNA sequences code for this CDR3. This chain links TRBV4-1 with TRBJ2-6; D is ambiguous. V gave up 1 base and J gave up 4 bases, with 14 bases separating them. The germline CDR1 and CDR2 sequences are MGHRA and YSYEKL. The CDR3 spans 17 residues. CDR3 nucleotides: TGCGCCAGCAGCCAAGGACCCCTAGGGTCAGGGGCCAACGTCCTGACTTTC. Amino acids: CASSQGPLGSGANVLTF.

CDR3 sequence: CASSLGSGYTDTQYF. In DNA form, the CDR3 reads TGTGCCAGCAGCTTAGGAAGCGGGTACACAGATACGCAGTATTTT. This chain links TRBV7-9 with TRBJ2-3, with a possible D match to TRBD2 (6 bases). CDR1 is SEHNR and CDR2 is FQNEAQ in the germline V gene (reference sequence). The CDR3 length is 15 residues. V lost 1 base, J lost 2 bases, and 10 bases lay in between.

This CDR3 is CASNRAGPGNTIYF. CDR3 DNA sequence: TGTGCCAGCAATCGGGCGGGGCCTGGAAACACCATATATTTT. The chain employs TRBV9 and TRBJ1-3, with D perhaps matching TRBD1 (5 bases). Trimming removed 6 bases at V and 2 bases at J, with 12 bases between. Germline V gene lookup returns CDR1 SGDLS and CDR2 YYNGEE. The CDR3 is made up of 14 amino acids.

The chain links TRBV30 to TRBJ1-3; TRBD1 is a possible D gene (5 bases). There are 16 residues in the CDR3. Between the trimmed V and J ends, which lost 4 bases and 3 bases, there was a span of 19 bases. In germline, CDR1 is GTSNPN, CDR2 SVGIG (reference sequence). CDR3 nucleotides: TGTGCCTGGAACGACGAAGGCGGGGGACGTGGAAACACCATATATTTT. Translating it yields CAWNDEGGGRGNTIYF.

The chain has TRBV2 and TRBJ2-1; 12 bases map to TRBD2. This CDR3 contains 15 residues. After removal of 7 bases from V and 4 bases from J, the junction contained 5 bases not matched to a gene. The germline gives CDR1 SNHLY, CDR2 FYNNEI. Written as DNA, the CDR3 is TGTGCCAGCAACCCACTAGCGGGAGGATACAATGAGCAGTTCTTC. This gives the protein CASNPLAGGYNEQFF.

The V gene is TRBV7-2, the J gene TRBJ2-2, with 8 bases lining up with TRBD2. CDR1 SGHTA and CDR2 FQGNSA come from the germline V gene. This CDR3 has 15 residues. Trimming cost V 5 bases and J 4 bases; bases outside gene matches: 6. The DNA for the CDR3 is TGTGCCAGCAGCCTGGGACTAGGGGCCACCGGGGAGCTGTTTTTT. This encodes CASSLGLGATGELFF.

The chain has TRBV5-4 and TRBJ2-5; tentative D call: TRBD1 (6 bases). Germline CDR1 is SGHNT and CDR2 is YYREEE (reference sequence). This CDR3 is built from 15 residues. Trimming removed 4 bases at V and 1 base at J, with 14 bases between. The CDR3 loop reads CASSSRGSGQETQYF. The CDR3 DNA sequence: TGTGCCAGCAGCAGCAGGGGTTCGGGCCAAGAGACCCAGTACTTC. Full variable domain (missing parts from reference TRBV5-4 and TRBJ2-5): ETGVTQSPTHLIKTRGQQVTLRCSSQSGHNTVSWYQQALGQGPQFIFQYYREEENGRGNFPPRFSGLQFPNYSSELNVNALELDDSALYLCASSSRGSGQETQYFGPGTRLLVL.

The chain links TRBV7-2 to TRBJ2-5; TRBD2 agrees at 10 bases. Trimming cost V 4 bases and J 2 bases; bases outside gene matches: 4. CDR3 length: 15 residues. The germline V gene has CDR1 SGHTA and CDR2 FQGNSA. CDR3 in DNA: TGTGCCAGCAGCTGGGGACTAGCGCGTCAAGAGACCCAGTACTTC. Protein product: CASSWGLARQETQYF.

The chain joins TRBV18 to TRBJ2-5, with 10 bases that match TRBD2. V was clipped by 2 bases and J by 5 bases; unmatched bases: 8. This CDR3 is built from 16 residues. Germline V gene sequence: CDR1 KGHSH, CDR2 LQKENI. The CDR3 protein is CASSPTASGSHETQYF. In DNA form, the CDR3 reads TGTGCCAGCTCACCAACGGCTAGCGGGAGTCATGAGACCCAGTACTTC.

The V call is TRBV10-1, the J call TRBJ2-5; 8 nucleotides match TRBD1. CDR1 and CDR2 from the germline V gene are WNHNN and SYGVQD (reference sequence). The CDR3 totals 16 residues. Trimming cost V 3 bases and J 1 base; bases outside gene matches: 7. The CDR3 loop reads CASSELRTGGQETQYF. The CDR3 coding sequence is TGCGCCAGCAGTGAACTTAGAACAGGGGGCCAAGAGACCCAGTACTTC.

V and J are TRBV28 and TRBJ2-5; 10 nucleotides agree with TRBD1. Trimming at V came to 2 bases and at J to 0 bases, leaving 3 bases not matched to a gene. Germline-derived CDR1 and CDR2 are MDHEN and SYDVKM. This CDR3 comprises 16 residues. The CDR3 nucleotides read TGTGCCAGCAGTTTAGCGGGACAGGGGTACCAAGAGACCCAGTACTTC. Its translation is CASSLAGQGYQETQYF.

The chain recombines TRBV30 with TRBJ1-3; D remains ambiguous. Germline V gene data show CDR1 as GTSNPN and CDR2 as SVGIG (reference sequence). Trimming shortened V by 0 bases and J by 2 bases, and 11 bases separated the two germline ends. CDR3 length equals 15 residues. The CDR3 loop reads CAWSVRRDAGNTIYF. CDR3 sequence (DNA): TGTGCCTGGAGTGTACGAAGGGATGCTGGAAACACCATATATTTT.

This sequence joins TRBV11-2 and TRBJ1-1; D possibly corresponds to TRBD1 (5 bases). Germline V gene data show CDR1 as SGHAT and CDR2 as FQNNGV. The V end was cut by 2 bases, the J end by 4 bases, with 11 bases between. The length of the CDR3 is 14 residues. The CDR3 DNA follows: TGTGCCAGCAGCTTAATGGGGCCTCCCACTGAAGCTTTCTTT. Translated: CASSLMGPPTEAFF.

This clone was counted once. The chain links TRBV5-6 to TRBJ2-1, with D possibly TRBD1 on 6 matching bases. CDR3 length: 16 amino acids. V was pared by 1 base and J by 2 bases, with 13 bases between. CDR1 and CDR2 from the germline V gene are SGHDT and YYEEEE. CDR3 sequence: CASSLIGGRAYNEQFF. CDR3 nucleotide sequence: TGTGCCAGCAGCTTGATAGGGGGTAGAGCCTACAATGAGCAGTTCTTC.

This clone was picked up one time. V is TRBV28 and J is TRBJ2-1; maybe TRBD1 (6 bases). Germline loops: CDR1 MDHEN, CDR2 SYDVKM. Trimming left V 6 bases short and J 8 bases short, with 20 bases between. The CDR3 is 15 amino acids. The CDR3 loop is CASSPPPGDGHEQFF. As DNA, the CDR3 is TGTGCCAGCAGCCCACCCCCAGGGGATGGGCATGAGCAGTTCTTC.

The rearrangement links TRBV5-1 to TRBJ2-3; D not certain. Per the germline V gene, CDR1 is SGHRS and CDR2 is YFSETQ. The CDR3 is 15 residues long. V was cut by 0 bases and J by 3 bases, with 11 bases left in between. CDR3 sequence (DNA): TGCGCCAGCAGCTTGGCCACAAGTCGAACAGATACGCAGTATTTT. It yields the protein CASSLATSRTDTQYF.

Here the CDR3 reads CASRRGEGHEKLFF. The CDR3 region has the DNA TGTGCCAGCAGGCGAGGGGAGGGACATGAAAAACTGTTTTTT. The J gene is TRBJ1-4, the V gene TRBV6-5, with a tentative D call TRBD1 (5 bases). The CDR3 loop spans 14 amino acids. The germline V gene has CDR1 MNHEY and CDR2 SVGAGI. Trimming left V 6 bases short and J 6 bases short, with 14 bases between.

Points on this clone: Other DNA sequences within the sample encode an identical CDR3. The chain joins TRBV5-1 to TRBJ1-3, with D hard to call. This CDR3 has 15 amino acids. V lost 0 bases and J lost 1, with 8 bases in between. The germline CDR1 and CDR2 sequences are SGHRS and YFSETQ. CDR3 residues: CASSLGSVSGNTIYF. In DNA, the CDR3 is TGCGCCAGCAGCTTGGGGTCGGTATCTGGAAACACCATATATTTT.

The genes are TRBV25-1 and TRBJ2-2; 14 positions agree with TRBD2. This CDR3 spans 17 amino acids. With 8 bases clipped from V and 1 base from J, the junction kept 6 bases outside the gene matches. CDR1 and CDR2 from the germline V gene are MGHDK and SYGVNS. The CDR3 DNA is TGTGCCAGCCTTCCGGGACTAGCGGGGGAGAACACCGGGGAGCTGTTTTTT. Encoded protein: CASLPGLAGENTGELFF. The full variable domain, rest sourced from reference TRBV25-1 and TRBJ2-2, is EADIYQTPRYLVIGTGKKITLECSQTMGHDKMYWYQQDPGMELHLIHYSYGVNSTEKGDLSSESTVSRIRTEHFPLTLESARPSHTSQYLCASLPGLAGENTGELFFGEGSRLTVL.

The chain combines TRBV10-3 with TRBJ2-3, with 7 bases aligning to TRBD2. J was trimmed by 1 base and V by 0 bases; bases with no gene match: 7. There are 17 residues in the CDR3. Germline CDR1 reads ENHRY; CDR2 reads SYGVKD. CDR3 in amino acids: CAISESGRVTGTDTQYF. The CDR3 nucleotides are TGTGCCATCAGTGAGTCGGGGAGGGTTACGGGCACAGATACGCAGTATTTT.

This chain uses TRBV6-6 with TRBJ2-2; D is perhaps TRBD1 (5 bases). This CDR3 spans 15 amino acids. Germline CDR1 reads MNHNY; CDR2 reads SVGAGI (reference sequence). Trimming pared 7 bases from V and 9 bases from J, leaving 21 bases between. This CDR3 is CASTPGQTTPRELFF. Here the CDR3 DNA reads TGTGCCAGCACCCCCGGACAAACAACTCCCAGGGAGCTGTTTTTT.

Worth noting for this clone: Within the sample, other DNA sequences also encode this same CDR3. The chain has TRBV19 and TRBJ2-6; D is ambiguous. V shed 2 bases and J shed 2 bases, with 1 base lying between them. This CDR3 contains 13 residues. CDR1 and CDR2 from the germline V gene are LNHDA and SQIVND (reference sequence). The CDR3 region has the DNA TGTGCCAGTAGTATAACTGGGGCCAACGTCCTGACTTTC. This sequence encodes CASSITGANVLTF.

The chain recombines TRBV18 with TRBJ2-5, with TRBD2 as a possible D gene (6 bases). Trimming stripped 3 bases from V and 1 base from J, with 12 bases between. There are 15 residues in the CDR3. Looked up from germline, CDR1 is KGHSH and CDR2 is LQKENI. For the CDR3, the DNA is TGTGCCAGCTCACCGGGCGGAGGGGTCCAAGAGACCCAGTACTTC. Its protein product is CASSPGGGVQETQYF.

V is TRBV9 and J is TRBJ2-1, with TRBD1 matching over 7 bases. The V gene end was trimmed by 4 bases and the J gene end by 2 bases; junction bases not matched to a gene: 6. The CDR3 is 15 amino acids. The germline V gene encodes CDR1 SGDLS and CDR2 YYNGEE. The CDR3 coding sequence is TGTGCCAGCAGCCCCGGACAGGAGCCCTACAATGAGCAGTTCTTC. It translates to CASSPGQEPYNEQFF.

J is TRBJ2-7 and V is TRBV4-1; no reliable D call. The ends were cut back, 0 bases at V and 1 base at J, with 13 bases in the middle. The CDR3 spans 16 residues. Germline V lookup: CDR1 MGHRA, CDR2 YSYEKL. CDR3 amino acids: CASSQDYFTASYEQYF. The CDR3 bases are TGCGCCAGCAGCCAAGATTATTTTACGGCGTCCTACGAGCAGTACTTC.